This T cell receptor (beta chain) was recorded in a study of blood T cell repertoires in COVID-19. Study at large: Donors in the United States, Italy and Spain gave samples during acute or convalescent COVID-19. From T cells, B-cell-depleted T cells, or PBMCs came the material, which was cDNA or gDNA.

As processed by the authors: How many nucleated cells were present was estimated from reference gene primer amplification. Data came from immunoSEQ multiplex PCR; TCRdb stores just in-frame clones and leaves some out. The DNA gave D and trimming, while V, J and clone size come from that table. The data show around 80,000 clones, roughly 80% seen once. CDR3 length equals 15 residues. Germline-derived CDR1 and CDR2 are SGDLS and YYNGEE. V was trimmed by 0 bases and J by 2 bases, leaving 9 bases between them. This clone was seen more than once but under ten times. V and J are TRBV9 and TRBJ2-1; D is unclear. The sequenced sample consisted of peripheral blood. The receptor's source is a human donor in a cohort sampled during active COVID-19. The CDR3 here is CASSVVGYTYNEQFF. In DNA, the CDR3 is TGTGCCAGCAGCGTAGTCGGGTATACCTACAATGAGCAGTTCTTC.